Below, 10 T cell receptor beta chains from the same sample are listed, as sequenced in a study of identical twins. TCRdb re-derived calls from the 5' RACE reads in MiXCR, one entry per CDR3 protein. The sample has about 500,000 distinct CDR3 sequences; roughly 13% are singletons. The same data also went into a second study, on yellow fever vaccine responses in identical twins.

Sequencing used CD4+ T cells sorted from blood. These receptors were obtained from a woman between 18 and 29 years old in good health.

This chain links TRBV18 with TRBJ1-1, with TRBD1 identical over 9 bases. Trimming removed 5 bases from V and 5 bases from J; junction bases left unmatched: 6. From germline, CDR1 is KGHSH and CDR2 LQKENI. This CDR3 contains 14 residues. The CDR3 DNA reads as TGTGCCAGCTCAAAACAGGGGGCGTGGACTGAAGCTTTCTTT. It codes for CASSKQGAWTEAFF.

This clonotype showed up just a few times. The rearrangement uses TRBV4-3 and TRBJ2-1; 8 positions match TRBD1. From germline, CDR1 is LGHNA and CDR2 YSLEER. With V trimmed by 3 bases and J by 4 bases, 8 bases remained unmatched. The CDR3 is made up of 16 amino acids. The CDR3 coding sequence is TGCGCCAGCAGCCAGTCCGGGACAGGCCTTTACAATGAGCAGTTCTTC. It yields the protein CASSQSGTGLYNEQFF.

V gene TRBV29-1 combines with J gene TRBJ2-7; D not certain. The CDR3 loop spans 12 amino acids. Trimming removed 5 bases from V and 1 base from J, with 9 bases in between. Germline CDR1 reads SQVTM; CDR2 reads ANQGSEA. CDR3 in DNA: TGCAGCGTTACGTGGGGATCCTACGAGCAGTACTTC. It yields the protein CSVTWGSYEQYF.

The chain carries TRBV7-2 and TRBJ2-7; 7 nucleotides line up with TRBD1. The germline gives CDR1 SGHTA, CDR2 FQGNSA. The CDR3 covers 15 residues. J gave up 1 base and V 3 bases, and 6 bases lay outside the gene matches. The CDR3 reads CASSFSGGGSYEQYF. As DNA, the CDR3 is TGTGCCAGCAGCTTCTCAGGGGGTGGGTCCTACGAGCAGTACTTC.

This clonotype has a handful of counts. V is TRBV24-1 and J is TRBJ2-3; perhaps TRBD1 as D (6 bases). Germline-derived CDR1 and CDR2 are KGHDR and SFDVKD. This CDR3 comprises 17 residues. Between the trimmed V and J ends, which lost 3 bases and 2 bases, there was a span of 17 bases. The CDR3 DNA reads as TGTGCCACCAGTGATCAGACAGGTCTGGGTCCCACAGATACGCAGTATTTT. Its protein product is CATSDQTGLGPTDTQYF.

This clonotype has a count of ten or more. V is TRBV29-1 and J is TRBJ2-7; 11 bases are shared with TRBD1. Germline V gene data show CDR1 as SQVTM and CDR2 as ANQGSEA. CDR3 length: 13 amino acids. After removal of 4 bases from V and 2 bases from J, the junction contained 1 base not matched to a gene. The CDR3 loop reads CSVVGQGAYEQYF. CDR3 DNA sequence: TGCAGCGTTGTGGGACAGGGGGCCTACGAGCAGTACTTC.

Of note for this clonotype: Given a much more abundant clone one base away, this may be a read error. This chain connects TRBV2 to TRBJ2-5; D is unresolved. The germline CDR1 and CDR2 sequences are SNHLY and FYNNEI. CDR3 length: 12 amino acids. V was trimmed by 6 bases and J by 5 bases, leaving 10 bases between them. The CDR3 sequence is CASSPPWETQYF. The CDR3 nucleotides read TGTGCCAGCAGCCCCCCGTGGGAGACCCAGTACTTC. The complete variable domain, with remaining parts taken from reference TRBV2 and TRBJ2-5, reads EPEVTQTPSHQVTQMGQEVILRCVPISNHLYFYWYRQILGQKVEFLVSFYNNEISEKSEIFDDQFSVERPDGSNFTLKIRSTKLEDSAMYFCASSPPWETQYFGPGTRLLVL.

Written as DNA, the CDR3 is TGTGCCATCAGTGAGTCGTCCTTTGGGAGGTCCTACAATGAGCAGTTCTTC. The encoded protein is CAISESSFGRSYNEQFF. The rearrangement joins TRBV10-3 to TRBJ2-1, with D perhaps matching TRBD2 (6 bases). Germline V lookup: CDR1 ENHRY, CDR2 SYGVKD. CDR3 length equals 17 residues. Trimming left V 0 bases short and J 1 base short, with 13 bases between.

There are a few counts of this clonotype. This rearrangement joins TRBV28 to TRBJ2-1; D remains ambiguous. V lost 6 bases and J lost 5, with 5 bases in between. The CDR3 spans 11 residues. CDR1 and CDR2 (germline): MDHEN, SYDVKM. The CDR3 loop reads CASRANNEQFF. Written as DNA, the CDR3 is TGTGCCAGCAGGGCCAACAATGAGCAGTTCTTC.

This clonotype was counted a few times. The chain employs TRBV5-1 and TRBJ2-7; 8 bases line up with TRBD2. The germline V gene encodes CDR1 SGHRS and CDR2 YFSETQ. CDR3 size: 15 residues. V gave up 0 bases and J gave up 2 bases; unmatched junction bases: 4. The CDR3 DNA sequence: TGCGCCAGCAGCTTGGATTCCGGGAGGGCCTACGAGCAGTACTTC. It codes for CASSLDSGRAYEQYF.